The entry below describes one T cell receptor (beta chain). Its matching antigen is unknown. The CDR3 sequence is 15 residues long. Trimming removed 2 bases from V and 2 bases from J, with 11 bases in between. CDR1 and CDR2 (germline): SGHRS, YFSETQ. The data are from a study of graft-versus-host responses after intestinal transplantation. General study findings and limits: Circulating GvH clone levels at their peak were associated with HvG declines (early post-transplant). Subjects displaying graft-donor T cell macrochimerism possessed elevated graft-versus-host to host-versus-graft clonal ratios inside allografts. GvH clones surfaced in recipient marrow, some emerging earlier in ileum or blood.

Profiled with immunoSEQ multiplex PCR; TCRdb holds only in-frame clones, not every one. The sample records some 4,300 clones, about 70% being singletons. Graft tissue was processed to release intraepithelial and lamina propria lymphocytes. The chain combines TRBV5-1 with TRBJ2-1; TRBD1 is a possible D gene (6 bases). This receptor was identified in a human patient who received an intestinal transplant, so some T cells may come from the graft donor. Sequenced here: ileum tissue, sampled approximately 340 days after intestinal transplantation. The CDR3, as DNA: TGCGCCAGCAGCTTAGCAGGGGACACCTACAATGAGCAGTTCTTC. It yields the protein CASSLAGDTYNEQFF.